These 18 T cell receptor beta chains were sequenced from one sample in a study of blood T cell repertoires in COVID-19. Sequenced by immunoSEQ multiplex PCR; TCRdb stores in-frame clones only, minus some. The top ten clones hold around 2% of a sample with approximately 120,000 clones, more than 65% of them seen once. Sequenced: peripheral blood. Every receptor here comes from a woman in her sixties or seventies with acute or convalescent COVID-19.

The CDR3 region is CASSADSQNTEAFF. CDR3 nucleotides: TGTGCCAGTAGCGCCGACAGCCAGAACACTGAAGCTTTCTTT. The chain recombines TRBV7-9 with TRBJ1-1; maybe TRBD1 (5 bases). Germline CDR1 is SEHNR and CDR2 is FQNEAQ (reference sequence). Trimming took 9 bases from V and 1 from J, leaving 15 bases between them. The CDR3 has 14 residues. Together with reference TRBV7-9 and TRBJ1-1, the CDR3 gives the full variable domain: DTGVSQNPRHKITKRGQNVTFRCDPISEHNRLYWYRQTLGQGPEFLTYFQNEAQLEKSRLLSDRFSAERPKGSFSTLEIQRTEQGDSAMYLCASSADSQNTEAFFGQGTRLTVV.

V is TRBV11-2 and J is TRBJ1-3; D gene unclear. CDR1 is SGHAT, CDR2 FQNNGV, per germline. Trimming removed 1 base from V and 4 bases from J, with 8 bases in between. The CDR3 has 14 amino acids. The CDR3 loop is CASSLVSRGNTIYF. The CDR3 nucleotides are TGTGCCAGCAGCTTAGTTTCTAGAGGAAACACCATATATTTT.

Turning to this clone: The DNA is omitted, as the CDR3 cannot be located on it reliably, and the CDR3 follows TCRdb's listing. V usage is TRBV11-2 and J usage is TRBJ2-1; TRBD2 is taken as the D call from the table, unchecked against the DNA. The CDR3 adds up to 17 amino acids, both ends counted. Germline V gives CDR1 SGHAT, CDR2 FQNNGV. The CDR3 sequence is CASSFGAGTSAYNEQFF.

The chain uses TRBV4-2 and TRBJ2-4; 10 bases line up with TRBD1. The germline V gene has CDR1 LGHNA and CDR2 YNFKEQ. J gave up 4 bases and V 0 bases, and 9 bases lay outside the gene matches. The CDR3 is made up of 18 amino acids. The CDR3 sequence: CASSQDRTGGLIKNIQYF. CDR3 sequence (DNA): TGTGCCAGCAGCCAAGATAGGACAGGGGGGTTAATAAAAAACATTCAGTACTTC.

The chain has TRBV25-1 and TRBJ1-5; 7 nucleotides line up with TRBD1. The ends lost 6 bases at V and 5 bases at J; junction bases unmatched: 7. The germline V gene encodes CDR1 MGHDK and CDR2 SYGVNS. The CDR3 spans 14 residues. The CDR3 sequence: CASSKWDRDQPQHF. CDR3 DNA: TGTGCCAGCAGCAAATGGGACAGAGATCAGCCCCAGCATTTT.

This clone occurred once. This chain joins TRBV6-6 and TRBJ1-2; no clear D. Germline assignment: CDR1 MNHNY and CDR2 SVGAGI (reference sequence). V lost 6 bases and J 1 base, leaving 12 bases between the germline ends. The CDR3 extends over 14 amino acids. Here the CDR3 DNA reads TGTGCCAGCAGCCCCCGCGGCAGTAACTATGGCTACACCTTC. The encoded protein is CASSPRGSNYGYTF.

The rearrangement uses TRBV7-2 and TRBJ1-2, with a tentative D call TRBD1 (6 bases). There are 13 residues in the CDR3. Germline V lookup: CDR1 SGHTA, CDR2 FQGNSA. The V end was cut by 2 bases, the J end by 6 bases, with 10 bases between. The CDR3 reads CASSLSPGDGYTF. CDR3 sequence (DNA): TGTGCCAGCAGCTTATCCCCAGGGGATGGCTACACCTTC.

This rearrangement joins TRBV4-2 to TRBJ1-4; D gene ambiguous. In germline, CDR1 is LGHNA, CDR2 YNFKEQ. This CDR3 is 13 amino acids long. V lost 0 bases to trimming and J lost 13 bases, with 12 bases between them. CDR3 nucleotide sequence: TGTGCCAGCAGCCAAGAAGTCGCTGGGCCACTGTTTTTT. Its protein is CASSQEVAGPLFF.

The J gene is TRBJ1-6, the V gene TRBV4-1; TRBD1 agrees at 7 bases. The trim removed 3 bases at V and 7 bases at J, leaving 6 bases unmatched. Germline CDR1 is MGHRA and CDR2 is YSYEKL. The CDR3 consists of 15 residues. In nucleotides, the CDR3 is TGCGCCAGCAGCCAGGCGACAGGGATGAATTCACCCCTCCACTTT. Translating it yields CASSQATGMNSPLHF.

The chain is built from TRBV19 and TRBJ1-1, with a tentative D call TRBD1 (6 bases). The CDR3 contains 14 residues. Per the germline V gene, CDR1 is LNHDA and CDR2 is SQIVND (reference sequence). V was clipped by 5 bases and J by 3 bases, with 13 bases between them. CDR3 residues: CASSSRGGYTEAFF. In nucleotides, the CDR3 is TGTGCCAGTAGTTCTAGGGGGGGCTACACTGAAGCTTTCTTT.

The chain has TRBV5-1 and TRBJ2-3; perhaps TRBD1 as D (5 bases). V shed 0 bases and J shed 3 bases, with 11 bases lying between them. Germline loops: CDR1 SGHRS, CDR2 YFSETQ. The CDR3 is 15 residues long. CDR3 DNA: TGCGCCAGCAGCTTGGCAGGGTTCGCTACAGATACGCAGTATTTT. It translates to CASSLAGFATDTQYF.

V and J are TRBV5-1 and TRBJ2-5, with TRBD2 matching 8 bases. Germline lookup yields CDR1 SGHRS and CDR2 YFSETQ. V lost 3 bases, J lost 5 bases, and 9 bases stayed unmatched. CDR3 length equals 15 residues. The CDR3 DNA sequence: TGCGCCAGCAGCTCCGCCGGGGGACTAGGCGAGACCCAGTACTTC. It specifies CASSSAGGLGETQYF.

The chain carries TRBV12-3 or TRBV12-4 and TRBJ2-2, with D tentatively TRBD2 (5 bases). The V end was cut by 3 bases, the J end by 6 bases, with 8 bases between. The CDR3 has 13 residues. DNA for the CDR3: TGTGCCAGCAGTTTTCCGGGATCCGGGGAGCTGTTTTTT. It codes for CASSFPGSGELFF.

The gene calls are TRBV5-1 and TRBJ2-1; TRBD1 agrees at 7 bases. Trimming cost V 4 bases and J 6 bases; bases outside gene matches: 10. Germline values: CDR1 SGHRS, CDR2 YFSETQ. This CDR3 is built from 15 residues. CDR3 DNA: TGCGCCAGCAGCGTCGGACTCCCAGGGGGCAATGAGCAGTTCTTC. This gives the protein CASSVGLPGGNEQFF.

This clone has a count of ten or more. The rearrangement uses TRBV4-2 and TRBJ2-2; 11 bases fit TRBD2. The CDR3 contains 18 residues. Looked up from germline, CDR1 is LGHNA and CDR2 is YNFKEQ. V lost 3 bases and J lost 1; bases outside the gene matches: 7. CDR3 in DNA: TGTGCCAGCAGCCAGACGATCGGACTAGCGGGGAACACCGGGGAGCTGTTTTTT. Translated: CASSQTIGLAGNTGELFF.

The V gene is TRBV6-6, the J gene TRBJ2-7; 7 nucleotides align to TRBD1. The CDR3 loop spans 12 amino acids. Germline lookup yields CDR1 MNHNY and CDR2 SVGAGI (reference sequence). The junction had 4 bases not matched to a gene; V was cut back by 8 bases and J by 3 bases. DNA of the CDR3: TGTGCCAGCTGGGACAGATACTACGAGCAGTACTTC. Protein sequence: CASWDRYYEQYF.

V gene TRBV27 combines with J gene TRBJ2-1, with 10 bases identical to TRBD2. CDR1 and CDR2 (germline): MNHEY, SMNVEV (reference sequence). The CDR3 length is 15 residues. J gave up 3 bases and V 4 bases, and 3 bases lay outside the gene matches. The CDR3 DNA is TGTGCCAGCAGTTCTAGCGGGGGTTTCTACAATGAGCAGTTCTTC. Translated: CASSSSGGFYNEQFF.

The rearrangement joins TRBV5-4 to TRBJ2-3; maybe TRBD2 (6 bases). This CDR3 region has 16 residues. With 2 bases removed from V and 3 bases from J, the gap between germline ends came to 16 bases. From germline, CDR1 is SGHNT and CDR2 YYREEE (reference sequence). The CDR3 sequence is CASSFSGLIGTDTQYF. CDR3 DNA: TGTGCCAGCAGCTTTTCGGGACTCATAGGAACAGATACGCAGTATTTT.